This TCR beta chain was observed in a study of blood T cell repertoires in COVID-19. Study details: Specimens from acute and convalescent COVID-19 originated in the United States, Italy and Spain. Sample material is recorded as cDNA or gDNA derived from T cells, B-cell-depleted T cells, or PBMCs.

How the authors handled the data: Cell counts per sample came from amplifying reference gene primers. Assay: immunoSEQ multiplex PCR; the TCRdb copy retains only in-frame clones and omits some. V and J calls and clone size are those listed in that table; D and trimming were worked out from the DNA. The sample includes tens of thousands of clones, approximately 92% of them seen just once. This CDR3 has 14 residues. From germline, CDR1 is SGHTA and CDR2 FQGNSA. Trimming shortened V by 5 bases and J by 0 bases, and 10 bases separated the two germline ends. This clonotype originated in a human donor with active COVID-19. The donor label of this sample is uncertain. Sequencing was carried out using peripheral blood. The chain links TRBV7-2 to TRBJ1-1, with D possibly TRBD1 on 5 matching bases. CDR3 residues: CASSTWGVNTEAFF. CDR3 nucleotide sequence: TGTGCCAGCAGCACGTGGGGGGTGAACACTGAAGCTTTCTTT.